This T cell receptor (beta chain) derives from a study of regulatory T cells in long-lasting Graves disease. Notes on the study in general: When disease was persistent, TRBV28, TRBJ1-2 and TRBJ2-5 were the favored segments. TCR diversity was lower in persistent Graves' patients (versus newly diagnosed ones).

Germline assignment: CDR1 MGHRA and CDR2 YSYEKL. V was shortened by 4 bases and J by 0 bases, with 18 bases between the two germline ends. This CDR3 has 17 amino acids. Time point specified: persistent/refractory GD, antithyroid drugs over 5 years with positive TRAb. Generation of the TCR library employed RNA extracted from PBMCs. Comment on this clonotype: The antigen remains undetermined.

Through Arm-PCR of CDR3 regions and iRepertoire HTBI primers, TCR beta libraries were built. TCRdb re-derived calls from the multiplex PCR reads in MiXCR, one entry per CDR3 protein. Of about 470,000 distinct CDR3 sequences detected, 20% to 25% appear once; the ten largest clones hold approximately 6.4%. Here the sequenced sample was peripheral blood mononuclear cells (PBMCs), taken when the disease was refractory, from a patient treated with antithyroid drugs. This chain links TRBV4-1 with TRBJ1-1; D is ambiguous. The TCR originated in a female donor with Graves disease. The CDR3 bases are TGCGCCAGCAGCCCACTCTCAGGTAACTTTATGAACACTGAAGCTTTCTTT. This gives the protein CASSPLSGNFMNTEAFF.